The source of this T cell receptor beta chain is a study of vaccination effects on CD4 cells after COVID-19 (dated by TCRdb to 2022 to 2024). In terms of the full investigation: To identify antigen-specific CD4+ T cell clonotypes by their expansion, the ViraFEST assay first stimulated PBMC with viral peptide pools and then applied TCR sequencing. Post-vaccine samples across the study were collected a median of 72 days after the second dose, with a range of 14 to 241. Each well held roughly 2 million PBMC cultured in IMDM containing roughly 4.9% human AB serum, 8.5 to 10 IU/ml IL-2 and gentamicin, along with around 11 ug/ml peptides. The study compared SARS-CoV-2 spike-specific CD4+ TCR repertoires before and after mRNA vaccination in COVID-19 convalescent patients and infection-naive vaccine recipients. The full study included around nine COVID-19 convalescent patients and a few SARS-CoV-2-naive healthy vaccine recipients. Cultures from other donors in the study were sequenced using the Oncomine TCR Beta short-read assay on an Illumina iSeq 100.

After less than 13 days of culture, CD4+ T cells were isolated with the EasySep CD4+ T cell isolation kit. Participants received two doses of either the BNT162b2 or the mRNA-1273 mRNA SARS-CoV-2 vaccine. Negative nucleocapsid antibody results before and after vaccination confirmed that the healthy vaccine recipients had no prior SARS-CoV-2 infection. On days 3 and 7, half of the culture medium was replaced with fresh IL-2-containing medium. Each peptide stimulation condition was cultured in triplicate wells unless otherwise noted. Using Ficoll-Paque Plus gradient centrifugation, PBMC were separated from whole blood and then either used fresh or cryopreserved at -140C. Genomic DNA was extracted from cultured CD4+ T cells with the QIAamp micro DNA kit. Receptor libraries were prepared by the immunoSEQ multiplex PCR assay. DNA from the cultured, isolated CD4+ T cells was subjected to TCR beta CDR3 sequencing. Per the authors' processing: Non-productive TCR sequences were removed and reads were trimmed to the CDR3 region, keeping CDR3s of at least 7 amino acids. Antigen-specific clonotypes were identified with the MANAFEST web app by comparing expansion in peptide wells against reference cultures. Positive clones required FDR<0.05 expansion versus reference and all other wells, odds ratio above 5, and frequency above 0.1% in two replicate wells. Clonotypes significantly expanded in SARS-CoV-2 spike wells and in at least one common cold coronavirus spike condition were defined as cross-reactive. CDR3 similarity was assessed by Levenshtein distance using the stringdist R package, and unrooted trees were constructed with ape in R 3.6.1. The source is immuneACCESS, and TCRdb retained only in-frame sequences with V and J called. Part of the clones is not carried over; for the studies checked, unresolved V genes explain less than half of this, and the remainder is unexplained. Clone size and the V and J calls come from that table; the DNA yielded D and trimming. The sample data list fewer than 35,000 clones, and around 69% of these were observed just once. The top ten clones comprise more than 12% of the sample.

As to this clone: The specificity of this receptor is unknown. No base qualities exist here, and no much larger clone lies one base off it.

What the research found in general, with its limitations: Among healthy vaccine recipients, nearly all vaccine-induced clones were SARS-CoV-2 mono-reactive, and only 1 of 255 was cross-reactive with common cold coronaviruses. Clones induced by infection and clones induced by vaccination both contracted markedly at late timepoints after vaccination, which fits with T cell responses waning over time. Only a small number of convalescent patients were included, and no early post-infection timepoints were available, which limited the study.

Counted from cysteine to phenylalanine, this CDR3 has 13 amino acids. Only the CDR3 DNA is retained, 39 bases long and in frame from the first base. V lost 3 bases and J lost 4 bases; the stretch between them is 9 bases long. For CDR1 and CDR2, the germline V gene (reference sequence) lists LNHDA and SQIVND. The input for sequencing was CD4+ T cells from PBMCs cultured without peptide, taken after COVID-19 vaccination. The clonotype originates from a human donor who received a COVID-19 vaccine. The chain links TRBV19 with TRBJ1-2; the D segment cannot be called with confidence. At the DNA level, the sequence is TGTGCCAGTAGTATGGGCCAGACCTATGGCTACACCTTC. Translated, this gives CASSMGQTYGYTF.